A selection of T cell receptor beta chains follows, all from one sample in a study of metastatic and nonmetastatic thyroid tumors. Through MiXCR, TCRdb re-clonotyped the PCR reads. The sample gives over 4,000 clones, approximately 40% of which show up once; under 30% is in the top ten. Sequenced sample: tumor tissue. The receptors shown here come from a male donor with papillary thyroid cancer or a benign thyroid nodule (not recorded which). Some clones in this sample may be carry-over from other donors' samples. Each CDR3 is given with its conserved first and last residue. The order of the fields is V gene, clone size, J gene, D gene, CDR3 protein, CDR3 DNA. D genes are given only for firm matches. Size values are once, few and many counts, or a class for expanded clones, and some rows have none.

v_gene: TRBV20-1
abundance: NA
j_gene: TRBJ2-1
d_gene: NA
CDR3aa: CSAPPASSYNEQFF
CDR3nt: TGCAGTGCTCCTCCCGCGAGCTCCTACAATGAGCAGTTCTTC

v_gene: TRBV27
abundance: few
j_gene: TRBJ2-1
d_gene: TRBD2
CDR3aa: CASRSGLASYNEQFF
CDR3nt: TGTGCCAGCAGGTCCGGACTAGCATCCTACAATGAGCAGTTCTTC

v_gene: TRBV2
abundance: few
j_gene: TRBJ2-7
d_gene: TRBD1
CDR3aa: CASSSGQDEQYF
CDR3nt: TGTGCCAGCAGTTCGGGACAGGACGAGCAGTACTTC

v_gene: TRBV28
abundance: NA
j_gene: TRBJ2-3
d_gene: NA
CDR3aa: CASSFYSSSTDTQYF
CDR3nt: TGTGCCAGCAGTTTTTACAGCTCTAGCACAGATACGCAGTATTTT

v_gene: TRBV27
abundance: NA
j_gene: TRBJ2-1
d_gene: TRBD2
CDR3aa: CASKPGTSGIDNEQFF
CDR3nt: TGTGCCAGCAAGCCCGGGACTAGCGGGATCGACAATGAGCAGTTCTTC

v_gene: TRBV6-1
abundance: NA
j_gene: TRBJ2-7
d_gene: NA
CDR3aa: CASSEEIVPGEQYF
CDR3nt: TGTGCCAGCAGTGAAGAGATCGTACCAGGCGAGCAGTACTTC

v_gene: TRBV6-1
abundance: NA
j_gene: TRBJ2-1
d_gene: TRBD2
CDR3aa: CASSDPGLAGLREQFF
CDR3nt: TGTGCCAGCAGTGACCCGGGACTAGCGGGGTTGAGGGAGCAGTTCTTC

v_gene: TRBV2
abundance: NA
j_gene: TRBJ1-2
d_gene: NA
CDR3aa: CASSERDGGHGYTF
CDR3nt: TGTGCCAGCAGTGAACGGGACGGGGGACATGGCTACACCTTC

v_gene: TRBV27
abundance: few
j_gene: TRBJ2-7
d_gene: NA
CDR3aa: CASSPDFLSSYEQYF
CDR3nt: TGTGCCAGCAGCCCCGACTTTCTGAGCTCCTACGAGCAGTACTTC

v_gene: TRBV6-4
abundance: few
j_gene: TRBJ2-7
d_gene: TRBD2
CDR3aa: CASSDSRLAGTPYEQYF
CDR3nt: TGTGCCAGCAGTGACTCGAGGCTAGCGGGGACCCCCTACGAGCAGTACTTC

v_gene: TRBV7-6
abundance: medium-sized
j_gene: TRBJ1-1
d_gene: NA
CDR3aa: CASSQTDFGTEAFF
CDR3nt: TGTGCCAGCAGCCAGACGGATTTTGGCACTGAAGCTTTCTTT

v_gene: TRBV20-1
abundance: NA
j_gene: TRBJ2-1
d_gene: NA
CDR3aa: CSASALADYNEQFF
CDR3nt: TGCAGTGCTAGCGCGCTAGCAGACTACAATGAGCAGTTCTTC

v_gene: TRBV30
abundance: NA
j_gene: TRBJ1-2
d_gene: NA
CDR3aa: CAWSRSGAGNYGYTF
CDR3nt: TGTGCCTGGAGTCGATCAGGGGCGGGGAACTATGGCTACACCTTC

v_gene: TRBV6-2/TRBV6-3
abundance: NA
j_gene: TRBJ1-2
d_gene: NA
CDR3aa: CASSNENYGYTF
CDR3nt: TGTGCCAGCAGTAATGAAAACTATGGCTACACCTTC

v_gene: TRBV7-8
abundance: NA
j_gene: TRBJ2-7
d_gene: NA
CDR3aa: CASSLQTGTSSYEQYF
CDR3nt: TGTGCCAGCAGCTTACAAACGGGGACAAGCTCCTACGAGCAGTACTTC

v_gene: TRBV30
abundance: NA
j_gene: TRBJ2-2
d_gene: NA
CDR3aa: CAWSFMSTGELFF
CDR3nt: TGTGCCTGGAGTTTTATGAGCACCGGGGAGCTGTTTTTT

v_gene: TRBV7-9
abundance: NA
j_gene: TRBJ1-4
d_gene: NA
CDR3aa: CASSRPGTTNEKLFF
CDR3nt: TGTGCCAGCAGCCGACCGGGGACAACTAATGAAAAACTGTTTTTT

v_gene: TRBV20-1
abundance: NA
j_gene: TRBJ1-2
d_gene: NA
CDR3aa: CSIRQGTNYGYTF
CDR3nt: TGCAGTATACGACAAGGCACTAACTATGGCTACACCTTC

v_gene: TRBV25-1
abundance: few
j_gene: TRBJ1-1
d_gene: NA
CDR3aa: CASRTSLNTEAFF
CDR3nt: TGTGCCAGCAGGACCTCCTTGAACACTGAAGCTTTCTTT

v_gene: TRBV20-1
abundance: few
j_gene: TRBJ2-1
d_gene: TRBD2
CDR3aa: CSAPNSGIDNEQFF
CDR3nt: TGCAGTGCCCCCAATAGCGGGATTGATAATGAGCAGTTCTTC

v_gene: TRBV7-6
abundance: NA
j_gene: TRBJ2-2
d_gene: NA
CDR3aa: CASSLRPIHGGELFF
CDR3nt: TGTGCCAGCAGCCTTCGACCGATACACGGCGGGGAGCTGTTTTTT

v_gene: TRBV6-1
abundance: few
j_gene: TRBJ2-2
d_gene: NA
CDR3aa: CASSPRSPNTGELFF
CDR3nt: TGTGCCAGCAGCCCCCGGAGCCCGAACACCGGGGAGCTGTTTTTT

v_gene: TRBV11-2
abundance: NA
j_gene: TRBJ2-3
d_gene: NA
CDR3aa: CASRTAGTSTDTQYF
CDR3nt: TGTGCCAGCAGAACCGCAGGGACTAGCACAGATACGCAGTATTTT

v_gene: TRBV20-1
abundance: NA
j_gene: TRBJ2-3
d_gene: TRBD1
CDR3aa: CSAGRDRSTDTQYF
CDR3nt: TGCAGTGCTGGCCGGGACAGGAGCACAGATACGCAGTATTTT

v_gene: TRBV5-1
abundance: few
j_gene: TRBJ2-7
d_gene: NA
CDR3aa: CASSLSVAAYEQYF
CDR3nt: TGCGCCAGCAGCTTGTCCGTGGCGGCCTACGAGCAGTACTTC

v_gene: TRBV6-1
abundance: few
j_gene: TRBJ2-6
d_gene: TRBD1
CDR3aa: CASNHRGLAGANVLTF
CDR3nt: TGTGCCAGCAATCACAGGGGTCTTGCTGGGGCCAACGTCCTGACTTTC

v_gene: TRBV5-6
abundance: NA
j_gene: TRBJ1-1
d_gene: NA
CDR3aa: CASSFQGQNTEAFF
CDR3nt: TGTGCCAGCAGCTTCCAGGGGCAGAACACTGAAGCTTTCTTT

v_gene: TRBV7-9
abundance: NA
j_gene: TRBJ2-3
d_gene: NA
CDR3aa: CASSPSGGTDTQYF
CDR3nt: TGTGCCAGCAGCCCCAGCGGAGGTACAGATACGCAGTATTTT

v_gene: TRBV6-1
abundance: NA
j_gene: TRBJ1-2
d_gene: NA
CDR3aa: CASTNGYGYTF
CDR3nt: TGTGCCAGCACGAACGGATATGGCTACACCTTC

v_gene: TRBV12-3/TRBV12-4
abundance: NA
j_gene: TRBJ2-3
d_gene: NA
CDR3aa: CASTPELSPDTQYF
CDR3nt: TGTGCCAGCACTCCGGAGCTAAGTCCAGATACGCAGTATTTT

v_gene: TRBV6-1
abundance: few
j_gene: TRBJ2-6
d_gene: NA
CDR3aa: CASSESQGTGANVLTF
CDR3nt: TGTGCCAGCAGTGAGTCACAGGGAACGGGGGCCAACGTCCTGACTTTC

v_gene: TRBV20-1
abundance: NA
j_gene: TRBJ2-1
d_gene: TRBD2
CDR3aa: CSPGAGGRVSDEQFF
CDR3nt: TGCAGTCCGGGGGCCGGCGGGAGGGTCTCAGATGAGCAGTTCTTC

v_gene: TRBV28
abundance: NA
j_gene: TRBJ1-5
d_gene: NA
CDR3aa: CASSLEGKTIQPQHF
CDR3nt: TGTGCCAGCAGTTTGGAAGGGAAGACGATTCAGCCCCAGCATTTT

v_gene: TRBV10-2
abundance: few
j_gene: TRBJ2-7
d_gene: NA
CDR3aa: CASSESFLAGRNF
CDR3nt: TGCGCCAGCAGTGAGTCGTTTTTAGCAGGGAGAAATTTC

v_gene: TRBV9
abundance: NA
j_gene: TRBJ2-3
d_gene: TRBD2
CDR3aa: CASSVEGLAGLGDTQYF
CDR3nt: TGTGCCAGCAGCGTAGAAGGACTAGCGGGCTTAGGGGATACGCAGTATTTT

v_gene: TRBV28
abundance: NA
j_gene: TRBJ2-7
d_gene: NA
CDR3aa: CASAGTTYEQYF
CDR3nt: TGTGCCAGCGCGGGAACGACCTACGAGCAGTACTTC

v_gene: TRBV28
abundance: few
j_gene: TRBJ1-1
d_gene: TRBD1
CDR3aa: CASTRDRGLDTEAFF
CDR3nt: TGTGCCAGCACCCGGGACAGGGGGCTGGACACTGAAGCTTTCTTT

v_gene: TRBV19
abundance: NA
j_gene: TRBJ1-6
d_gene: NA
CDR3aa: CASSSDRTALHF
CDR3nt: TGTGCCAGTAGTTCAGATAGGACGGCCCTCCACTTT

v_gene: TRBV6-1
abundance: few
j_gene: TRBJ2-1
d_gene: NA
CDR3aa: CASSDQGYALNNEQFF
CDR3nt: TGTGCCAGCAGTGACCAGGGGTATGCCCTAAACAATGAGCAGTTCTTC

v_gene: TRBV11-2
abundance: once
j_gene: TRBJ2-7
d_gene: NA
CDR3aa: CASSLDRPNEQYF
CDR3nt: TGTGCCAGCAGCTTAGATCGGCCTAACGAGCAGTACTTC

v_gene: TRBV6-2/TRBV6-3
abundance: NA
j_gene: TRBJ2-7
d_gene: TRBD2
CDR3aa: CASSGYRDYFPNYEQYF
CDR3nt: TGTGCCAGCAGTGGGTACCGGGACTACTTTCCAAACTACGAGCAGTACTTC